This TCR beta chain was observed in a study of cytomegalovirus exposure and HLA in healthy donors. Study-level points and caveats: Cytomegalovirus-associated TCR beta chains were listed, numbering roughly 150.

The germline CDR1 and CDR2 sequences are MGHDK and SYGVNS. Deletions cut 3 bases from V and 8 bases from J, with 22 bases between. This CDR3 region has 17 residues. Sequencing was performed with immunoSEQ multiplex PCR; in TCRdb, only in-frame clones are kept and a portion is missing. The sample consists of under 400,000 clones, roughly 85% of them appearing once. With respect to this clone: Its antigen is still unknown.

The chain carries TRBV25-1 and TRBJ1-4; no firm D call. The sample was PBMCs. This receptor was identified in a woman between 18 and 29 years old in good health and CMV-seronegative. Written as DNA, the CDR3 is TGTGCCAGCAGTGAGGTGAAAATCCCTCTACTTCGGGAAAAACTGTTTTTT. Its protein is CASSEVKIPLLREKLFF.